This is a list of T cell receptor beta chains from one sample in a study of CD8 T cells in Susac syndrome. TCRdb analysed the immunoSEQ multiplex PCR reads with MiXCR anew, one entry per CDR3 protein. This table has about 180,000 distinct CDR3 sequences, roughly 94% appearing once. Material for sequencing was CD4+ T cells from PBMCs. These receptors were obtained from a human donor with Susac syndrome. CDR3s include the opening cysteine and the closing phenylalanine or tryptophan.

v_gene	j_gene	CDR3aa
TRBV7-8	TRBJ2-3	CASSLEVGDWADTQYF
TRBV20-1	TRBJ1-5	CSARGGADQPQHF
TRBV20-1	TRBJ1-5	CSARAVSGRNQPQHF
TRBV4-2	TRBJ2-1	CASSQDGARTGFGEQFF
TRBV30	TRBJ1-4	CAWSVRRHWEEKLFF
TRBV7-3	TRBJ2-3	CASSRSTVDTQYF
TRBV29-1	TRBJ2-1	CSGHKREGQFF
TRBV30	TRBJ2-3	CAWSVRRDPTDTQYF
TRBV18	TRBJ1-4	CASSPGIDEKLFF
TRBV7-2	TRBJ2-1	CASSLGRAGGFNEQFF
TRBV6-5	TRBJ1-1	CASSTSSGHSGTEAFF
TRBV29-1	TRBJ1-5	CSVRDRGGQPQHF
TRBV20-1	TRBJ2-1	CSARDADLAGDYNEQFF
TRBV5-1	TRBJ1-4	CASSLGQGFEKLFF
TRBV7-8	TRBJ1-5	CASSPARVMGNQPQHF
TRBV6-6	TRBJ1-5	CASSYRDRDSNQPQHF
TRBV20-1	TRBJ2-5	CSAQRGLQETQYF
TRBV19	TRBJ2-1	CASSGQVYNEQFF
TRBV30	TRBJ1-2	CAWGPTGYTF
TRBV3-1	TRBJ1-6	CASSQSPRSPLHF
TRBV28	TRBJ1-1	CASSSRSEAFF
TRBV11-2	TRBJ2-1	CASSLWGPFQFF
TRBV7-9	TRBJ1-2	CASSWGYGYTF
TRBV3-1	TRBJ2-2	CASSQALGLAGGSGELFF
TRBV7-2	TRBJ2-5	CASSLIAGPQETQYF
TRBV7-9	TRBJ2-5	CASSLGSEATQYF
TRBV18	TRBJ2-7	CASSPPDISYEQYF
TRBV9	TRBJ2-1	CASSVEVDPSYNEQFF
TRBV12-3/TRBV12-4	TRBJ2-6	CASSFGGSGANVLTF
TRBV11-2	TRBJ2-5	CASSLVMAQETQYF
TRBV6-5	TRBJ2-7	CASSETSGYEQYF
TRBV5-1	TRBJ2-5	CASSLGWTGPKETQYF
TRBV7-9	TRBJ2-7	CASSGLADSYEQYF
TRBV7-8	TRBJ1-6	CASSWTGRDSPLHF
TRBV10-3	TRBJ2-1	CAISGSTGRVRDEQFF
TRBV25-1	TRBJ2-7	CASIDRGLGEQYF
TRBV28	TRBJ2-6	CASSPTGQESKANVLTF
TRBV20-1	TRBJ2-3	CSASQTGGDTQYF
TRBV28	TRBJ1-2	CASSLRTGERINYGYTF
TRBV18	TRBJ2-1	CASSNMIDEQFF
TRBV3-1	TRBJ2-4	CASSQGDIGHKNIQYF
TRBV3-1	TRBJ1-1	CASSQVPTFRNTEAFF
TRBV7-9	TRBJ2-5	CASTLGGTQETQYF
TRBV6-4	TRBJ1-4	CASRKTGGTNEKLFF
TRBV6-5	TRBJ2-7	CASSRSTGAYEQYF
TRBV3-1	TRBJ2-1	CASSQAGGGSGNEQFF
TRBV7-9	TRBJ2-7	CASSQLGGDYEQYF
TRBV7-8	TRBJ2-1	CASSYSTGRGEQFF
TRBV5-1	TRBJ1-2	CASSFQDFYGYTF
TRBV15	TRBJ1-5	CATSRGDKGNNQPQHF
TRBV7-2	TRBJ2-7	CASSFRPAGPYEQYF
TRBV7-9	TRBJ2-7	CASSSPEGQGVSEQYF
TRBV7-2	TRBJ2-7	CASSPPGYEQYF